This TCR beta chain was obtained from a study of neurological immune-mediated disorders. V lost 4 bases, J lost 4 bases, and 6 bases stayed unmatched. This CDR3 spans 14 amino acids. TCRdb recomputed calls from the 5' RACE reads with MiXCR, one row per CDR3 protein. Of some 14,000 distinct CDR3 sequences in the sample, approximately 7.7% were seen once. This clonotype was observed at least ten times. The source is a woman in her forties in good health. The sequencing input was CD8+ T cells from blood. V and J are TRBV12-3 or TRBV12-4 and TRBJ2-7; 8 bases line up with TRBD1. CDR3 sequence reads: CASSSRDRRYEQYF. The CDR3 region has the DNA TGTGCCAGCAGTTCTAGGGACAGGAGATACGAGCAGTACTTC.